This T cell receptor beta chain comes out of a study of blood T cell repertoires in COVID-19. Study-wide background: COVID-19 samples collected from the United States, Italy and Spain covered acute and convalescent phases.

V gave up 0 bases and J gave up 6 bases, with 21 bases separating them. Germline CDR1 SGHRS, CDR2 YFSETQ. The CDR3 loop spans 18 amino acids. Original processing notes: Amplified reference gene primers provided the basis for estimating nucleated cell counts. Only in-frame clones appear in the TCRdb table, and some are missing; sequencing was by immunoSEQ multiplex PCR. V and J calls and clone size are copied from that table; D and trimming were computed from the DNA. The repertoire includes about 26,000 clones, about 90% of them detected once, and over 9% sits in the top ten. The sequenced sample was peripheral blood. This TCR derives from a man aged 65 to 79 with acute or convalescent COVID-19. This sequence joins TRBV5-1 and TRBJ2-2; possible D gene TRBD1, 6 bases. The CDR3 sequence is CASSLAPDTGSGPGELFF. DNA for the CDR3: TGCGCCAGCAGCTTGGCTCCCGATACAGGGAGTGGGCCCGGGGAGCTGTTTTTT. The full variable domain, with the rest looked up from reference TRBV5-1 and TRBJ2-2, is KAGVTQTPRYLIKTRGQQVTLSCSPISGHRSVSWYQQTPGQGLQFLFEYFSETQRNKGNFPGRFSGRQFSNSRSEMNVSTLELGDSALYLCASSLAPDTGSGPGELFFGEGSRLTVL.